This TCR beta chain is from a study of CD8 T cells in Susac syndrome. Across the whole study: Patients with Susac syndrome were, at the time of blood collection, therapy-naive, maintained on corticosteroids, or maintained on intravenous immunoglobulin alone.

Reverse transcription used about 0.45 to 1 ug RNA and random hexamers. The immunoSEQ assay covered 54 Vbeta and 13 Jbeta segments for CDR3. Using its own MiXCR run on the immunoSEQ multiplex PCR reads, TCRdb lists one record per CDR3 protein. Of 65,000 to 85,000 distinct CDR3 sequences in the sample, over 85% were seen once. TCR beta sequences were obtained from blood CD8+ and CD4+ T cells. The CDR3 is 14 residues long. V lost 2 bases and J lost 3, with 7 bases in between. CDR1 is SGHAT, CDR2 FQNNGV, per germline. Notes on this clonotype: Its antigen is not identified.

Whole-study findings and limits: There were approximately 15 Susac-specific public clones in total CD8+ repertoires and roughly five in CD8+ TEMRA repertoires.

Sequenced material: CD8+ T cells from PBMCs. The clonotype comes from a human donor with Susac syndrome. The genes are TRBV11-2 and TRBJ1-4; TRBD1 might be the D (6 bases). The CDR3 bases are TGTGCCAGCAGCTTACAGGGGCCTAATGAAAAACTGTTTTTT. Translating it yields CASSLQGPNEKLFF.